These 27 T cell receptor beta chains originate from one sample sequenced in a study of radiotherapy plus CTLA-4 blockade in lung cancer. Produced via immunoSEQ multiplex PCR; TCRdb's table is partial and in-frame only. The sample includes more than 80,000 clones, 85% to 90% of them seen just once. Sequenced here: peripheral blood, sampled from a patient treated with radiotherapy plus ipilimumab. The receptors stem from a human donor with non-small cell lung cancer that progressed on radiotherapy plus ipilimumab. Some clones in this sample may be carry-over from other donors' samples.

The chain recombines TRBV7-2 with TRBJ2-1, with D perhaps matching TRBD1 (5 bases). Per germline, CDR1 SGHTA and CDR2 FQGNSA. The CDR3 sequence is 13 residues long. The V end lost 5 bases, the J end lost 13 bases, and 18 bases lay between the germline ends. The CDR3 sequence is CASSPLRTRSQFF. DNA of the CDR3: TGTGCCAGCAGCCCTCTTCGGACAAGATCCCAGTTCTTC.

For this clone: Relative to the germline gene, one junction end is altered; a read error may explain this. The CDR3 DNA sequence: TGTGCTAGCAGCTTTGTTGACGGGGAGCTGTTTTTT. Its protein product is CASSFVDGELFF. This chain links TRBV7-7 with TRBJ2-2; D unresolved. This CDR3 is built from 12 residues. Per the germline V gene, CDR1 is SSHAT and CDR2 is FNYEAQ (reference sequence). Based on the CDR3 plus reference TRBV7-7 and TRBJ2-2, the full variable domain is GAGVSQSPRYKVTKRGQDVTLRCDPISSHATLYWYQQALGQGPEFLTYFNYEAQPDKSGLPSDRFSAERPEGSISTLTIQRTEQRDSAMYRCASSFVDGELFFGEGSRLTVL.

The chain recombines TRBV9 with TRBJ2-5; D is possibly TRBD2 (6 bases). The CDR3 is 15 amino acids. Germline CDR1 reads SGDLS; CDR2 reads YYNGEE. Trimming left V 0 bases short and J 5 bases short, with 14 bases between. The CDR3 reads CASSVVPAGPETQYF. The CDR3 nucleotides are TGTGCCAGCAGCGTAGTCCCGGCGGGACCGGAGACCCAGTACTTC.

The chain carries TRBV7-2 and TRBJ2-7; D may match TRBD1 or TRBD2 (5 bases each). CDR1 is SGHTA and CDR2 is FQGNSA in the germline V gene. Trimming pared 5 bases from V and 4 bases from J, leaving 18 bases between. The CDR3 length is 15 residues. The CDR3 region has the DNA TGTGCCAGCAGCGTCTTCGGGGCCGTTATGTACGAGCAGTACTTC. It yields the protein CASSVFGAVMYEQYF.

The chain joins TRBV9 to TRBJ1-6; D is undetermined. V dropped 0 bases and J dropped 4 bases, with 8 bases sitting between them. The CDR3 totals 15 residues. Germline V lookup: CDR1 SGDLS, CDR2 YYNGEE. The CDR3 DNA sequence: TGTGCCAGCAGCGTAGCGGCAGAATATAATTCACCCCTCCACTTT. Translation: CASSVAAEYNSPLHF.

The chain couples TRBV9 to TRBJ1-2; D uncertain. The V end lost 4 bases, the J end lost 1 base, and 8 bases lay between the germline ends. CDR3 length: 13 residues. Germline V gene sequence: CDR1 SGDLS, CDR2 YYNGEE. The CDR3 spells CASSLDGNYGYTF. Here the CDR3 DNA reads TGTGCCAGCAGCCTCGACGGTAACTATGGCTACACCTTC.

The CDR3 sequence is CASSYGQDTGELFF. Here the CDR3 DNA reads TGCGCCAGCAGCTATGGACAGGACACCGGGGAGCTGTTTTTT. The chain combines TRBV5-1 with TRBJ2-2; 7 positions agree with TRBD1. The V gene end was trimmed by 3 bases and the J gene end by 3 bases; junction bases not matched to a gene: 2. The germline gives CDR1 SGHRS, CDR2 YFSETQ. The CDR3 sequence is 14 residues long.

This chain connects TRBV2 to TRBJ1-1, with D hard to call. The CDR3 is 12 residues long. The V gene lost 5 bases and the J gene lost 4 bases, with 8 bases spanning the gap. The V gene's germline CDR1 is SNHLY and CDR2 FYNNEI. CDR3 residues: CASSSPGTEAFF. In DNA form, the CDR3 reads TGTGCCAGCAGTTCTCCCGGCACTGAAGCTTTCTTT. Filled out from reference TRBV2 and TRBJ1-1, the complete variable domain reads EPEVTQTPSHQVTQMGQEVILRCVPISNHLYFYWYRQILGQKVEFLVSFYNNEISEKSEIFDDQFSVERPDGSNFTLKIRSTKLEDSAMYFCASSSPGTEAFFGQGTRLTVV.

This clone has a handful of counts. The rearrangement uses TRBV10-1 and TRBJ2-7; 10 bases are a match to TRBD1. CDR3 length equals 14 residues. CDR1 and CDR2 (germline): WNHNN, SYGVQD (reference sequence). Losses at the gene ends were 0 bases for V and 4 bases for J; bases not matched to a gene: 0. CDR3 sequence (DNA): TGCGCCAGCAGTGAGTCGGGACAGGGGTACGAGCAGTACTTC. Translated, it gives CASSESGQGYEQYF.

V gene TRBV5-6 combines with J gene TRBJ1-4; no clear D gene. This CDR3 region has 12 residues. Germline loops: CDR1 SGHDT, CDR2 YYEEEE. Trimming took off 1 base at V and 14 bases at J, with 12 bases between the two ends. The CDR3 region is CASSLWLEGLFF. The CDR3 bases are TGTGCCAGCAGCTTGTGGTTGGAGGGTCTGTTTTTT.

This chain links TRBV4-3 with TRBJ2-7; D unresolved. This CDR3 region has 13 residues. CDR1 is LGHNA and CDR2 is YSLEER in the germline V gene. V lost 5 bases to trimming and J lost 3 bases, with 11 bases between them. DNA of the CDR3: TGCGCCAGCAGCTACGGGTTTGGCTACGAGCAGTACTTC. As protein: CASSYGFGYEQYF.

This CDR3 is CASTDQTGHYQPQHF. CDR3 bases: TGTGCCAGCACCGACCAGACAGGGCATTATCAGCCCCAGCATTTT. The genes are TRBV7-8 and TRBJ1-5; 7 bases line up with TRBD1. J lost 5 bases, V lost 7 bases, and 11 bases had no gene match. The CDR3 consists of 15 residues. The germline V gene has CDR1 SGHVS and CDR2 FQNEAQ.

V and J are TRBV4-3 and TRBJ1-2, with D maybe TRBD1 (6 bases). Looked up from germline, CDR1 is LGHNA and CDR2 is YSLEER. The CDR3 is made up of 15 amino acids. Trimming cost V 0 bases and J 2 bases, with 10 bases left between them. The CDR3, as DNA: TGCGCCAGCAGCCAAGATGGGACAAAAAACTATGGCTACACCTTC. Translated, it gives CASSQDGTKNYGYTF.

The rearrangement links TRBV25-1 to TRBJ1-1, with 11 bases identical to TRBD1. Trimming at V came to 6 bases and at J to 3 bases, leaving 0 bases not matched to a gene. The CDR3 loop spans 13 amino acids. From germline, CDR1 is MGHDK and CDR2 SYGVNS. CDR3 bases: TGTGCCAGCAGGGGACAGGGGGACACTGAAGCTTTCTTT. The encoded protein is CASRGQGDTEAFF.

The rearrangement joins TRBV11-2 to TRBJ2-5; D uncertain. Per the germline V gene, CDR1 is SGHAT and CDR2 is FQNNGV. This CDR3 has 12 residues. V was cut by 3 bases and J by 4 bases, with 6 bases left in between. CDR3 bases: TGTGCCAGCAGCTTTCCCTCAGAGACCCAGTACTTC. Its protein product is CASSFPSETQYF.

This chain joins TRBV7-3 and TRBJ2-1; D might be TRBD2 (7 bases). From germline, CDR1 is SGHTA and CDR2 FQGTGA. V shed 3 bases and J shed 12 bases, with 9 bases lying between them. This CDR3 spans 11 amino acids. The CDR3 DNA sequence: TGTGCCAGCAGCTTGGGAGGGGGGCAGTTCTTC. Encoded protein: CASSLGGGQFF.

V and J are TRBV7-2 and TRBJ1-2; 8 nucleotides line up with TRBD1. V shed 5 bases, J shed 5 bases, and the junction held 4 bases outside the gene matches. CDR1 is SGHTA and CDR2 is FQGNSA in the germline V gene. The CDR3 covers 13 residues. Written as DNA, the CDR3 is TGTGCCAGCAGCATCGGACAGGGATATGGCTACACCTTC. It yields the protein CASSIGQGYGYTF.

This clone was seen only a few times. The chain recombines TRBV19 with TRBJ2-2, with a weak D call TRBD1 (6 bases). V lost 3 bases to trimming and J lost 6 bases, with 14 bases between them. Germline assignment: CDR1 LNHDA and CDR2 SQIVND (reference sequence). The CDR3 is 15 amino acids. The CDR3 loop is CASSIKGGGAGELFF. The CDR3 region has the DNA TGTGCCAGTAGTATCAAAGGGGGTGGTGCCGGGGAGCTGTTTTTT.

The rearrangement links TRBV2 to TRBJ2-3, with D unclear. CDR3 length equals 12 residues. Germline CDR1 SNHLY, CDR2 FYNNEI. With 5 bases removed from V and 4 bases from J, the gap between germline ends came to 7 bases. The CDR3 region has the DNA TGTGCCAGCAGTTCTTGGCCAGATACGCAGTATTTT. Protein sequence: CASSSWPDTQYF.

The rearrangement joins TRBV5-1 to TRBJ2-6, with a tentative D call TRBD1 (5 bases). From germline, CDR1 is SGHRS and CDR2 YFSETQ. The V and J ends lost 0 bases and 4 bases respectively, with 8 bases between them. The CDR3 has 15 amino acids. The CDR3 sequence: CASSLAGNGANVLTF. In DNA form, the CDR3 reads TGCGCCAGCAGCTTGGCAGGGAACGGGGCCAACGTCCTGACTTTC.

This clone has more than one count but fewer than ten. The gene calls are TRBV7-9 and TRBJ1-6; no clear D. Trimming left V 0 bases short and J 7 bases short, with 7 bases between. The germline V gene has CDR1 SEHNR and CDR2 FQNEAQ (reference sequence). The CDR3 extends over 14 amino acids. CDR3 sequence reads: CASSLAPVNSPLHF. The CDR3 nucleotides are TGTGCCAGCAGCTTAGCCCCGGTCAATTCACCCCTCCACTTT.

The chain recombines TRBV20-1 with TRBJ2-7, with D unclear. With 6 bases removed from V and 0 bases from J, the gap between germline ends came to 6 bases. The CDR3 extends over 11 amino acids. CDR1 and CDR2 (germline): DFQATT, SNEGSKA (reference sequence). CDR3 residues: CSALTSYEQYF. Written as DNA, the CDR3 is TGCAGTGCCTTGACCTCCTACGAGCAGTACTTC.

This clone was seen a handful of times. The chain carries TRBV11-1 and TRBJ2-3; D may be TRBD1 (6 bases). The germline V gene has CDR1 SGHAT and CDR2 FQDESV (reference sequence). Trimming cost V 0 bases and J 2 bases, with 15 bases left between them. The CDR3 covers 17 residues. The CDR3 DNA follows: TGTGCCAGCAGCTTAGCAGGGTCGACAGGTATCACAGATACGCAGTATTTT. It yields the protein CASSLAGSTGITDTQYF.

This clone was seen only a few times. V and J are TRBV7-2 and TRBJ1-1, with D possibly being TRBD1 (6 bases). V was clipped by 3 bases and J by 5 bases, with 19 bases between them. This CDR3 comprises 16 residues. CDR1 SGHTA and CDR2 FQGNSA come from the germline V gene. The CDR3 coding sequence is TGTGCCAGCAGCTTCCGGCTTCTTCGGGGGCGGACTGAAGCTTTCTTT. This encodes CASSFRLLRGRTEAFF.

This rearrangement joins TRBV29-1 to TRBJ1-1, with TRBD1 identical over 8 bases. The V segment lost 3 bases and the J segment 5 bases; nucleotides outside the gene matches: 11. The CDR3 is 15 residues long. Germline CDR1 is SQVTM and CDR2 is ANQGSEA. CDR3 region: CSVEGTGWRGTEAFF. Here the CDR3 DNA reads TGCAGCGTTGAGGGGACAGGATGGCGGGGGACTGAAGCTTTCTTT.

The CDR3 here is CASSPGTDNYGYTF. In DNA, the CDR3 is TGTGCCAGCAGCCCCGGGACAGATAACTATGGCTACACCTTC. The chain is built from TRBV5-6 and TRBJ1-2; 7 bases align to TRBD1. This CDR3 spans 14 amino acids. After removal of 4 bases from V and 1 base from J, the junction contained 4 bases not matched to a gene. Germline CDR1 SGHDT, CDR2 YYEEEE.

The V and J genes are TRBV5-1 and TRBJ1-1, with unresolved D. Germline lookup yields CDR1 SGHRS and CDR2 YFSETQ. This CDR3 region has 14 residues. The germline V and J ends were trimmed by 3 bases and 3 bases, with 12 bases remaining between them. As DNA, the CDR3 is TGCGCCAGCAGCTATTCACAAGAGGACACTGAAGCTTTCTTT. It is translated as CASSYSQEDTEAFF.